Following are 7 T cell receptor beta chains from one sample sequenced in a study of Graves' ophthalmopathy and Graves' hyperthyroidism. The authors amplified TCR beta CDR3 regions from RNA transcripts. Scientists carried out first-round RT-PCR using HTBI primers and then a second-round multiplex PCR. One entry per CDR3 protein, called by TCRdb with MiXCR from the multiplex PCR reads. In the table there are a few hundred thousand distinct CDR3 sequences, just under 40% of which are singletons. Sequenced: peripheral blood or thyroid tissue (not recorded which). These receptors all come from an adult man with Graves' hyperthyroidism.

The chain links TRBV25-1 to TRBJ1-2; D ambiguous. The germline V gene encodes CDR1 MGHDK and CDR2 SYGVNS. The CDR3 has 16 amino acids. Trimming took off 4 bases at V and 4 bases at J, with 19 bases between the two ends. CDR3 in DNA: TGTGCCAGCAGTGCTAGCCTAGGGCGGGAGGGCTATGGCTACACCTTC. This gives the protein CASSASLGREGYGYTF.

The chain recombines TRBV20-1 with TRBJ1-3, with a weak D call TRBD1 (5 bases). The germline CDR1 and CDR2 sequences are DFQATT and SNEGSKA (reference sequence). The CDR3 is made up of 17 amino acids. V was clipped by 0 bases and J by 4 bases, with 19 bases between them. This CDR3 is CSARDGGRSLVGNTIYF. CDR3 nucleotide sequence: TGCAGTGCTAGAGACGGGGGTAGAAGTCTAGTGGGAAACACCATATATTTT.

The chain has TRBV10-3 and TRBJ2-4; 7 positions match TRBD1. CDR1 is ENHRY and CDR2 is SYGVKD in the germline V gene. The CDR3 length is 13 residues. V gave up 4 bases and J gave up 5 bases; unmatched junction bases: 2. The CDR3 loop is CAISGTGENIQYF. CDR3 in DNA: TGTGCCATCAGTGGGACAGGCGAAAACATTCAGTACTTC.

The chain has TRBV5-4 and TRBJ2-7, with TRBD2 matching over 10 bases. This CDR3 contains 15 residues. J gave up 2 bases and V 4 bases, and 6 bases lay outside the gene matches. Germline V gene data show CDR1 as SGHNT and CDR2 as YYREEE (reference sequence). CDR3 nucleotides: TGTGCCAGCAGCCTGGGACTAGCGACCCCCTACGAGCAGTACTTC. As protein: CASSLGLATPYEQYF.

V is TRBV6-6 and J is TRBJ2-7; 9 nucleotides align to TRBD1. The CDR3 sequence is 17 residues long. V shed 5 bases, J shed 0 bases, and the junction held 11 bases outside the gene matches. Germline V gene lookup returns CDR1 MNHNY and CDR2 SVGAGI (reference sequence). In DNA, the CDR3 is TGTGCCAGCAGTGAAAGAATAACAGGGGGCTTCTCCTACGAGCAGTACTTC. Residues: CASSERITGGFSYEQYF.

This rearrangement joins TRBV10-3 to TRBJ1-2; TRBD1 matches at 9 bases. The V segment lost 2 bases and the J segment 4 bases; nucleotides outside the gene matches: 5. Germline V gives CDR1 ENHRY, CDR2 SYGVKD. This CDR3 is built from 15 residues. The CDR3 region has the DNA TGTGCCATCAGTGAGGGGACAGGGCTAGGCTATGGCTACACCTTC. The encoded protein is CAISEGTGLGYGYTF.

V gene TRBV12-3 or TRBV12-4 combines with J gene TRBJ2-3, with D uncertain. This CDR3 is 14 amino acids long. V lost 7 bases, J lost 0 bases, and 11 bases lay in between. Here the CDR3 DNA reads TGTGCCAGCATGCCGGCGTTGAGCACAGATACGCAGTATTTT. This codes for CASMPALSTDTQYF.